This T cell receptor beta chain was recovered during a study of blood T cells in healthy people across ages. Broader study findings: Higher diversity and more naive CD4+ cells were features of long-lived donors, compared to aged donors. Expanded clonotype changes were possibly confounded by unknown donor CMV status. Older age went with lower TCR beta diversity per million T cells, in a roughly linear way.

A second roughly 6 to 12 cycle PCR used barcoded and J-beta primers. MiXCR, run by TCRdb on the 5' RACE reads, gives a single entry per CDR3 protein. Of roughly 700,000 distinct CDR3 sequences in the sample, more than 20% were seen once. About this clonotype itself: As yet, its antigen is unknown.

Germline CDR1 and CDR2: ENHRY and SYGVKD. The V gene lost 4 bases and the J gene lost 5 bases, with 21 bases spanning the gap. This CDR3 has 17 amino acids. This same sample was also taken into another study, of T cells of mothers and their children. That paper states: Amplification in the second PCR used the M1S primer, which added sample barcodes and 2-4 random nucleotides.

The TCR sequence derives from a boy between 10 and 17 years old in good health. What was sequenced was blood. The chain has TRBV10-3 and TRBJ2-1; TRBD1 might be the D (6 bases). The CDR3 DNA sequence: TGTGCCATCAGTGCCTCTGGACAGCAGAGTAAGAACAATGAGCAGTTCTTC. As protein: CAISASGQQSKNNEQFF.